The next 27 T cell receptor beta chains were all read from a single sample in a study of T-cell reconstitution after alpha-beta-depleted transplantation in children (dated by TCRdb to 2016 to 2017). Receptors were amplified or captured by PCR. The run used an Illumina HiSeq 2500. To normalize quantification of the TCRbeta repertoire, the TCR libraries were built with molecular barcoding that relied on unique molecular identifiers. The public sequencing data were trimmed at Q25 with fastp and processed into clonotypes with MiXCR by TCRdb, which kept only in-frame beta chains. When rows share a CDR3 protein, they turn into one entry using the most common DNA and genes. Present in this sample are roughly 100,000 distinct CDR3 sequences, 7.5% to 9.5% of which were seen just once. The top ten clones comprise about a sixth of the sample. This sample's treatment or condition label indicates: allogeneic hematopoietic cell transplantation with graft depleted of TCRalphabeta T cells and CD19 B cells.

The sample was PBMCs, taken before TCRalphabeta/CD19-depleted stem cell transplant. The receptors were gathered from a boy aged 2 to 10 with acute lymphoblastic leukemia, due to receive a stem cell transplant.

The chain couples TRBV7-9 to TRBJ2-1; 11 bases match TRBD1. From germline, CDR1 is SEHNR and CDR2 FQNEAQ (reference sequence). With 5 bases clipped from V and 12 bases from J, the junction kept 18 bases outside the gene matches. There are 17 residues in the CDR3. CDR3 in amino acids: CASSRAFLGQGGGTQFF. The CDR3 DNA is TGTGCCAGCAGCCGAGCCTTCCTGGGACAGGGGGGCGGCACGCAGTTCTTC.

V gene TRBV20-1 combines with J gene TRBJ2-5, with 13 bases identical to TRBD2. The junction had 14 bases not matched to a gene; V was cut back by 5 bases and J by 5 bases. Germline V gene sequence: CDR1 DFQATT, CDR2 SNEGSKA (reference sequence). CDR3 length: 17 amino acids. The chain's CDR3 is CSADPRLAGGPPETQYF. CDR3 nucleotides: TGCAGTGCTGACCCTCGACTAGCGGGGGGACCCCCCGAGACCCAGTACTTC.

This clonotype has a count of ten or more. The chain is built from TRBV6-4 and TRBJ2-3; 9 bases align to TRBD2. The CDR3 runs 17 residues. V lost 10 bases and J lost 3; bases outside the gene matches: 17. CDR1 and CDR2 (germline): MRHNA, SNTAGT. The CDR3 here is CATSPRGGGAGTDTQYF. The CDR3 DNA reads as TGTGCCACCTCACCCCGCGGCGGGGGGGCCGGGACAGATACGCAGTATTTT.

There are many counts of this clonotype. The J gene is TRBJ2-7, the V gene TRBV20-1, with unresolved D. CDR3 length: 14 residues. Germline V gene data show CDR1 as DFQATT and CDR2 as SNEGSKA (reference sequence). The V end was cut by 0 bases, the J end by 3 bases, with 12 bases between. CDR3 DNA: TGCAGTGCTAGAGATCCACGGGTTGACTACGAGCAGTACTTC. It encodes CSARDPRVDYEQYF.

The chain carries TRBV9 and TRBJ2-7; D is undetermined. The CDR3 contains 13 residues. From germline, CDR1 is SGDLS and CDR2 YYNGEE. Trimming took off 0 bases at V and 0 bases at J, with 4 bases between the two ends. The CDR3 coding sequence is TGTGCCAGCAGCGTAGGCGCCTCCTACGAGCAGTACTTC. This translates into CASSVGASYEQYF.

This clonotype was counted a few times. CDR3 DNA: TGCGCCAGCAGCTTGCTACAGAACACTGAAGCTTTCTTT. Translated: CASSLLQNTEAFF. The gene calls are TRBV5-1 and TRBJ1-1; D is unclear. The CDR3 consists of 13 residues. Between the trimmed V and J ends, which lost 1 base and 1 base, there was a span of 5 bases. The V gene's germline CDR1 is SGHRS and CDR2 YFSETQ.

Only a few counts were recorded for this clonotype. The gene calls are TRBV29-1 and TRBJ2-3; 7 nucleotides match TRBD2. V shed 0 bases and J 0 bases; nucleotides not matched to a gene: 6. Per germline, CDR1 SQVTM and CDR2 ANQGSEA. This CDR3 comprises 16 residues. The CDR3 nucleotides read TGCAGCGTTGAAGATTCCCAGCGGGGCAGCACAGATACGCAGTATTTT. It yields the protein CSVEDSQRGSTDTQYF.

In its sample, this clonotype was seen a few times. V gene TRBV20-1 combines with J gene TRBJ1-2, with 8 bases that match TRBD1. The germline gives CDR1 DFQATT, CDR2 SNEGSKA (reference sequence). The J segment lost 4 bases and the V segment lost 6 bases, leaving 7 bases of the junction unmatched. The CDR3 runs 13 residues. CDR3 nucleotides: TGCAGTGCCGCCCCAACAGGGGGCTATGGCTACACCTTC. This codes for CSAAPTGGYGYTF.

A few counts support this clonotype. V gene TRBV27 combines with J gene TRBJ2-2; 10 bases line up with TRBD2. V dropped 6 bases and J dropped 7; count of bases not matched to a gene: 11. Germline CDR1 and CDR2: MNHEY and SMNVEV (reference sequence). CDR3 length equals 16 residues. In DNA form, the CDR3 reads TGTGCCAGCAGCTATGGGACTAGCGTCGGGGGCGGGGAGCTGTTTTTT. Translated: CASSYGTSVGGGELFF.

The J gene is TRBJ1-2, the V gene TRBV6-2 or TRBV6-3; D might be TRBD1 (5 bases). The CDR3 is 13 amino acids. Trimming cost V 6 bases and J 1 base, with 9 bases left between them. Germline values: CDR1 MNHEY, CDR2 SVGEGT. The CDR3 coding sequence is TGTGCCAGCAGCAGTGACAGTAACTATGGCTACACCTTC. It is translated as CASSSDSNYGYTF.

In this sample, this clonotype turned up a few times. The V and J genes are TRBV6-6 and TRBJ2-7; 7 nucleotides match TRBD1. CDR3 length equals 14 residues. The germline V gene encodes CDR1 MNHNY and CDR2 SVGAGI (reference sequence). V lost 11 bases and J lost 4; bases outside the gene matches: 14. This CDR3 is CASRGTIQGYEQYF. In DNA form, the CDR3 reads TGTGCCTCTCGAGGGACGATACAGGGGTACGAGCAGTACTTC.

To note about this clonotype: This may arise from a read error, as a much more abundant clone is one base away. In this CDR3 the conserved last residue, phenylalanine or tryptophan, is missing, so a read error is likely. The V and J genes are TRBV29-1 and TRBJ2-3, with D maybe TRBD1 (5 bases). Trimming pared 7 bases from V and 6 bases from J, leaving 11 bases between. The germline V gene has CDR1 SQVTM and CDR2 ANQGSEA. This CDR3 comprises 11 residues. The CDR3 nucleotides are TGCAGCGGCCAGGGTCAGGATACGCAGTATTCT. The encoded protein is CSGQGQDTQYS.

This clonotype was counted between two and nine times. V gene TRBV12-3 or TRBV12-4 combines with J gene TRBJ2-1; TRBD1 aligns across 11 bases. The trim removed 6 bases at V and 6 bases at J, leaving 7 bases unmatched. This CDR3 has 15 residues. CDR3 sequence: CASSTGTGGINEQFF. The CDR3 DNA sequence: TGTGCCAGCAGCACCGGGACAGGGGGGATCAATGAGCAGTTCTTC.

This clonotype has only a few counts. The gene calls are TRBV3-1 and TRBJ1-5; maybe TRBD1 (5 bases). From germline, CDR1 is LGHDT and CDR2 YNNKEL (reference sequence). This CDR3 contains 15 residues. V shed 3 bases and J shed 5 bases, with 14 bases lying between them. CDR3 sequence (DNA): TGTGCCAGCAGCCACCAGGGCGGACGACATCAGCCCCAGCATTTT. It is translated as CASSHQGGRHQPQHF.

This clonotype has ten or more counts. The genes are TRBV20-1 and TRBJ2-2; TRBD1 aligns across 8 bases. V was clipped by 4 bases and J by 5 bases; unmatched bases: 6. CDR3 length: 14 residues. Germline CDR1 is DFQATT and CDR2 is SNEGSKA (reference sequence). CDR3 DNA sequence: TGCAGTGCTAAACGACAGGGGTTGACCGGGGAGCTGTTTTTT. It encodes CSAKRQGLTGELFF.

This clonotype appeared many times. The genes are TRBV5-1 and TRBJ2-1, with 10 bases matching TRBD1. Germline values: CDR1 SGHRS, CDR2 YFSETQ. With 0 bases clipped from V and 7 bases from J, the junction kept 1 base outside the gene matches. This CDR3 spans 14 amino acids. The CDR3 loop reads CASSLGQGANEQFF. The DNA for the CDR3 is TGCGCCAGCAGCTTGGGACAGGGGGCGAATGAGCAGTTCTTC.

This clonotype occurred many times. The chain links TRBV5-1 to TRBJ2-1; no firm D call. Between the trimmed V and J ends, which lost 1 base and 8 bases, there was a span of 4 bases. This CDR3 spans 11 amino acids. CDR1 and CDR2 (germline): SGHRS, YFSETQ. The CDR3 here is CASSLSHEQFF. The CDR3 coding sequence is TGCGCCAGCAGCTTGTCGCATGAGCAGTTCTTC.

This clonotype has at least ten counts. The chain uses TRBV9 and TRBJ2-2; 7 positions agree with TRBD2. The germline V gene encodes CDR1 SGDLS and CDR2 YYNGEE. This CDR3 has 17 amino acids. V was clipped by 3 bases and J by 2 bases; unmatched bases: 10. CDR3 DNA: TGTGCCAGCAGCGCCGGGGGTCGGGGGGTCAACACCGGGGAGCTGTTTTTT. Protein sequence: CASSAGGRGVNTGELFF.

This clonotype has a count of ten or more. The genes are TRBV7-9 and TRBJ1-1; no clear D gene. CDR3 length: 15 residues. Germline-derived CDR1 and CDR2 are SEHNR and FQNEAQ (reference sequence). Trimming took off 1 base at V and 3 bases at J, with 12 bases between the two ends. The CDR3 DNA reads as TGTGCCAGCAGCTTAGTTCGGGGAAGGGACACTGAAGCTTTCTTT. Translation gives CASSLVRGRDTEAFF.

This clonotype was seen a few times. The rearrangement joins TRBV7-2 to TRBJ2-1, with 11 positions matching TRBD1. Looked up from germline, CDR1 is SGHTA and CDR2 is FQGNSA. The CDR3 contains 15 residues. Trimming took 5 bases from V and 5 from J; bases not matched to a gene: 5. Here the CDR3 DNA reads TGTGCCAGCAGCCCGGACAGGGGGCGGAACAATGAGCAGTTCTTC. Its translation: CASSPDRGRNNEQFF. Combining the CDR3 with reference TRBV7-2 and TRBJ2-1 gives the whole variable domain GAGVSQSPSNKVTEKGKDVELRCDPISGHTALYWYRQSLGQGLEFLIYFQGNSAPDKSGLPSDRFSAERTGGSVSTLTIQRTQQEDSAVYLCASSPDRGRNNEQFFGPGTRLTVL.

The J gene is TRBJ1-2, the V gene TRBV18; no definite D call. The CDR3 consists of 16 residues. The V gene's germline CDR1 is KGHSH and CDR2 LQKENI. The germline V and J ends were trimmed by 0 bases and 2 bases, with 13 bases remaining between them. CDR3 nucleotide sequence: TGTGCCAGCTCACCACCGGTGGAGAAGGGAAACTATGGCTACACCTTC. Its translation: CASSPPVEKGNYGYTF.

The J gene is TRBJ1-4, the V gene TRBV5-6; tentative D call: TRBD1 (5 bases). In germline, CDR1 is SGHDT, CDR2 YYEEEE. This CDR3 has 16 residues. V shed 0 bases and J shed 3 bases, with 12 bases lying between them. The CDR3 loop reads CASSLEGTFPNEKLFF. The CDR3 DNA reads TGTGCCAGCAGCTTGGAGGGGACTTTTCCTAATGAAAAACTGTTTTTT.

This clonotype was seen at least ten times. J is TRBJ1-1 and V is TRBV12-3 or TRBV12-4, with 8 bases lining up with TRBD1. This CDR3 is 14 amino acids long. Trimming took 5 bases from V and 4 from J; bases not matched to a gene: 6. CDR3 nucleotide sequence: TGTGCCAGCAGTCGATCACAGGGGGTCACTGAAGCTTTCTTT. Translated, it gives CASSRSQGVTEAFF.

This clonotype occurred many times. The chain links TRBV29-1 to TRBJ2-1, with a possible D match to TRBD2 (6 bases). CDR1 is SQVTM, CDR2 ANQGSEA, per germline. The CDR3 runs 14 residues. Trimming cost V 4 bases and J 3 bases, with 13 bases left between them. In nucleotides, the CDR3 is TGCAGCGTTGGTCCGGGACTGGACTACAATGAGCAGTTCTTC. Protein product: CSVGPGLDYNEQFF.

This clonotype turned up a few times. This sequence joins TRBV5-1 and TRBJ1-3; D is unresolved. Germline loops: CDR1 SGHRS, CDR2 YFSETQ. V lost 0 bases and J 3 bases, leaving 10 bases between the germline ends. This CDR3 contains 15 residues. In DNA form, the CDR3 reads TGCGCCAGCAGCTTGGACGGGGTCGATGGAAACACCATATATTTT. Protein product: CASSLDGVDGNTIYF.

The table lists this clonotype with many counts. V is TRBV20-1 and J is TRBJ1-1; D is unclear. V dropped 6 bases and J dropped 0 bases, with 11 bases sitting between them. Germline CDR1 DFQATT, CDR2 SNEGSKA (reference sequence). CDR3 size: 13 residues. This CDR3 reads CSALPHMNTEAFF. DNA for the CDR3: TGCAGTGCCCTCCCCCACATGAACACTGAAGCTTTCTTT.

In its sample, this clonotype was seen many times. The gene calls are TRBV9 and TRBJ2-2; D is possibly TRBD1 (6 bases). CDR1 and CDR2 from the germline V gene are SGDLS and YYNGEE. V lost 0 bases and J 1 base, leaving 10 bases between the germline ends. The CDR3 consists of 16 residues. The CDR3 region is CASSVATGQNTGELFF. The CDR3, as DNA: TGTGCCAGCAGCGTAGCTACGGGACAGAACACCGGGGAGCTGTTTTTT.